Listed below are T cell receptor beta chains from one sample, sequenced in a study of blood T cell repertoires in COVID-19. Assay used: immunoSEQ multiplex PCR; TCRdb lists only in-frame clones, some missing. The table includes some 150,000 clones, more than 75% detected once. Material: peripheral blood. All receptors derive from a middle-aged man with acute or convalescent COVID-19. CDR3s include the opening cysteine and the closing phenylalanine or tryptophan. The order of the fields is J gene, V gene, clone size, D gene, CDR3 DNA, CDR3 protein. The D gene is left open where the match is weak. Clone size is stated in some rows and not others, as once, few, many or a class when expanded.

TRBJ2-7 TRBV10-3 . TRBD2 TGTGCCATCAGCGGGACTAGCGAAAACTACGAGCAGTACTTC CAISGTSENYEQYF
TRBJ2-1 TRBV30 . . TGTGCCGGGGGATTCGGAGGTCTTGGAAATGAGCAGTTCTTC CAGGFGGLGNEQFF
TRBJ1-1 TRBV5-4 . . TGTGCCAGCAGCTTTATGAGGACTGAAGCTTTCTTT CASSFMRTEAFF
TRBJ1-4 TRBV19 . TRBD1 TGTGCCAGTAGTCCTCGGACAGGCAGAGATGAAAAACTGTTTTTT CASSPRTGRDEKLFF
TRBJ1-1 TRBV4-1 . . TGCGCCAGCAGCCTAGGGGGTGGCAGGGCTGCTGAAGCTTTCTTT CASSLGGGRAAEAFF
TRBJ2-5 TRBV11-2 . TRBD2 TGTGCCAGCAGCTCCTTGACTAGCGGACAAGAGACCCAGTACTTC CASSSLTSGQETQYF
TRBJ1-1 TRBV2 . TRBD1 TGTGCCAGCGGTCTACGGACAGGGATAAGCACTGAAGCTTTCTTT CASGLRTGISTEAFF
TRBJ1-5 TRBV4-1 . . TGCGCCAGCAGCCAAGAAGGCACAGAGAATCAGCCCCAGCATTTT CASSQEGTENQPQHF
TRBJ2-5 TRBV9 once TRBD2 TGTGCCAGCAGCGTAGGGGCTAGCGGGGGGATTCAAGAGACCCAGTACTTC CASSVGASGGIQETQYF
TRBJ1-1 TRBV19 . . TGTGCCAGTAGTATAAAGGGGCTGACTGAAGCTTTCTTT CASSIKGLTEAFF
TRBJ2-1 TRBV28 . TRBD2 TGTGCCAGCAGCCGAACCTTAGCGGGGGGGATCGGTGAGCAGTTCTTC CASSRTLAGGIGEQFF
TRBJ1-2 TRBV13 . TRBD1 TGTGCCAGCAGCTTAAACAGGGGTAGTAACTATGGCTACACCTTC CASSLNRGSNYGYTF
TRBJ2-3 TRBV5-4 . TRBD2 TGTGCCAGCAGCCCGGGGGGACTCACAGATACGCAGTATTTT CASSPGGLTDTQYF
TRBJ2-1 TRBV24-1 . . TGTGCCACCAGTGATCCCTCAACGGCGACGGGGAAGCAGTTCTTC CATSDPSTATGKQFF
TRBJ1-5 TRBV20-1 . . TGCAGTGCTAGTTCAAATAGCCCGGAGATGTATAGCAATCAGCCCCAGCATTTT CSASSNSPEMYSNQPQHF
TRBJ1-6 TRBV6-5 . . TGTGCCAGCAGGAGGGAAACCTATAATTCACCCCTCCACTTT CASRRETYNSPLHF
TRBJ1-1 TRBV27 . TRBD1 TGTGCCAGCAGAGGACAGGGAAGGAACACTGAAGCTTTCTTT CASRGQGRNTEAFF
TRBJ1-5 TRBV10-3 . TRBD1 TGTGCCATCAGTAGGACAGGGGGCGCGGGGCAGCCCCAGCATTTT CAISRTGGAGQPQHF
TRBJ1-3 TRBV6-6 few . TGTGCCAGCAGTTACGACACGAGCTCTGGAAACACCATATATTTT CASSYDTSSGNTIYF
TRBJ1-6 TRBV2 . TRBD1 TGTGCCAGCAGTGAACGGGGACAGCTAAATTCACCCCTCCACTTT CASSERGQLNSPLHF
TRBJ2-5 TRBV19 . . TGTGCCAGTAGTAACCGGCCTCAAAGAGGGGAGACCCAGTACTTC CASSNRPQRGETQYF
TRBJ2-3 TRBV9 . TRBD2 TGTGCCAGCAGCTCAGGGGTGAGCGGGGGGAGCACAGATACGCAGTATTTT CASSSGVSGGSTDTQYF
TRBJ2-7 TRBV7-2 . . TGTGCCAGCAGCCTAACGACAGGAAACTACGAGCAGTACTTC CASSLTTGNYEQYF
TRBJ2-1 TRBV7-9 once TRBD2 TGTGCCAGCAGCTTTGCTAGCGGGGGGAATGCCAAAAATGAGCAGTTCTTC CASSFASGGNAKNEQFF
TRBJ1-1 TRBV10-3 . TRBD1 TGTGCCACCAGAACAGAGGGGGCGATTGCTTTCTTT CATRTEGAIAFF
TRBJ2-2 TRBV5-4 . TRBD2 TGTGCCAGCAGCTCCCCGGGGGAGAGCGGGGGTAACACCGGGGAGCTGTTTTTT CASSSPGESGGNTGELFF